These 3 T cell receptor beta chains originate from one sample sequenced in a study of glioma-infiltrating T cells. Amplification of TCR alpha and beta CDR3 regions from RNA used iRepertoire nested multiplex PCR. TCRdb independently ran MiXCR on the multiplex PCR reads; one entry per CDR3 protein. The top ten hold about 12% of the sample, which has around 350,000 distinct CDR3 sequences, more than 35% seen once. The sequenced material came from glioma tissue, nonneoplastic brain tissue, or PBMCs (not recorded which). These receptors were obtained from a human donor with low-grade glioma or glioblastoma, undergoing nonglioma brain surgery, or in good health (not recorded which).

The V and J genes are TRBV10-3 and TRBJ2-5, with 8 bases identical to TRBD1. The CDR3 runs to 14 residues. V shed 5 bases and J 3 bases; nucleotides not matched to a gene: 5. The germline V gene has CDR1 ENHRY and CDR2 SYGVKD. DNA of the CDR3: TGTGCCATCAGTAAGACAGGGGCCGAAGAGACCCAGTACTTC. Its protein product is CAISKTGAEETQYF.

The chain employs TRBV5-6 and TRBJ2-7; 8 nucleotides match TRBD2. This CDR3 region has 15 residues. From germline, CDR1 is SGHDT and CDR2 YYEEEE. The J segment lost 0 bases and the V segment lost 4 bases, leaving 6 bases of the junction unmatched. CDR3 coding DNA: TGTGCCAGCAGCAAACTAGCGGCGAGCTCCTACGAGCAGTACTTC. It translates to CASSKLAASSYEQYF. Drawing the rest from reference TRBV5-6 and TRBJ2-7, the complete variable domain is DAGVTQSPTHLIKTRGQQVTLRCSPKSGHDTVSWYQQALGQGPQFIFQYYEEEERQRGNFPDRFSGHQFPNYSSELNVNALLLGDSALYLCASSKLAASSYEQYFGPGTRLTVT.

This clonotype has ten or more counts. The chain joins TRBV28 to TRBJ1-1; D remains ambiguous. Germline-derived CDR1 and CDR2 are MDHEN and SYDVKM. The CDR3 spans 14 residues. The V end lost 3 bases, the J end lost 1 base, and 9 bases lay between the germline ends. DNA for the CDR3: TGTGCCAGCAGTTTGCACAGCCGGAACACTGAAGCTTTCTTT. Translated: CASSLHSRNTEAFF.